This record concerns one T cell receptor (beta chain) sequence. The data were obtained in a study of control samples from healthy donors and cancer patients. Measured with immunoSEQ multiplex PCR; TCRdb has only the in-frame clones, and not every one. The sample carries more than 150,000 clones, roughly 92% recorded once. Germline loops: CDR1 SGHNT, CDR2 YYREEE (reference sequence). The V segment lost 0 bases and the J segment 11 bases; nucleotides outside the gene matches: 2. CDR3 length: 12 amino acids. Sequencing was carried out using blood. The V call is TRBV5-4, the J call TRBJ1-3; 7 bases fit TRBD1. This receptor was obtained from a man aged 50 to 59 in good health. The CDR3 protein is CASSLDRGSIYF. CDR3 coding DNA: TGTGCCAGCAGCTTGGACAGGGGATCCATATATTTT.